This section outlines one TCR beta chain sequence together with its context. This receptor's antigen is unknown. Base qualities were left out, and no much larger clone turns up one base away. For the CD8 naive samples, CD45RO-negative cells were positively selected for CCR7, yielding a CD45RA+CCR7+ population from which TemRA cells were excluded. Healthy HIV-negative adults with no recently reported acute infections or vaccinations were included as donors. Every donor was a Caucasian adult residing in Nashville, Tennessee, USA. Blood was obtained by leukapheresis, after which PBMCs were separated by Ficoll-Histopaque density gradient centrifugation and cryopreserved in liquid nitrogen vapor phase. Purity and quantity of every magnetically sorted T cell population were checked by analytical flow cytometry. Each sorted fraction had its genomic DNA isolated and then quantified by UV absorbance on a Nanodrop 2000c.

This specimen comes from a study of shared clonotypes between healthy human individuals (dated by TCRdb to about 2020). A note on the overall study: A few men and two women, aged 18 to 49 years, made up the cohort. To estimate repertoire size and how much clonotypes are shared between individuals, the study performed deep sequencing of blood TCR repertoires from 4 to 6 healthy adults. For each donor, three plates each were used for CD4 naive and CD4 memory, two plates were used for CD8 naive, and one plate was used for CD8 memory. To increase sequencing depth and limit assay-specific biases, TCR repertoire library preparation and sequencing were carried out by different laboratories using diverse techniques. Each donor's leukapheresis produced roughly between roughly 0.94 and 9.5 billion PBMCs. Results the study describes overall, beyond this receptor: Rarefaction of sorted-subset datasets indicated incomplete sequencing despite the large sequencing depth. The genetic and exposure-history diversity represented was limited by the small number of donors. Pairwise subsampling indicated that sequencing depth was expected to affect the degree of clonotype sharing among donors. Sampling was restricted to blood, and TCR repertoires in tissue are likely to differ from TCR repertoires in blood. Compared with non-shared clonotypes, clonotypes shared by all four sorted-subset donors had higher generation probabilities. When several donors were compared, the shared fraction of clonotypes was 5% to 6.5% for naive CD4, roughly 3.4% for naive CD8, more than 2% for memory CD4, and less than 0.5% for memory CD8. Naive subsets generally had larger estimated clonotype richness than memory subsets.

Using the deep immunoSEQ assay, TCR CDR3 regions were amplified from genomic DNA by multiplex PCR. Extracted genomic DNA from each cell subset was distributed evenly across all wells of several immunoSEQ 96-well plates, and each plate was treated as a replicate. For sorted subsets, approximately 200 ng of genomic DNA, equivalent to around 30,000 T cell genomes, went into each replicate PCR. Purified libraries were measured with a Qubit 3.0 fluorometer, size-checked on a Bioanalyzer 2100, and measured again with the KAPA Library Quantification kit. Each immunoSEQ 96-well plate was sequenced on its own single-read 150-cycle Illumina NextSeq 550 flow cell. As for the authors' bioinformatics: Because the immunoSEQ output included only junctional sequences and no quality scores, the filtering could not be the same as the filtering used for full-length reads. To assign V/J genes and CDR3, sequences were annotated against IMGT germline references using PyIR, a Python wrapper for IgBLAST v1.9. Any read was removed if the V/J assignment was weak (E-value above 1e-6), the CDR3 was missing, or the read contained stop codons, out-of-frame junctions, or ambiguous translated residues. V3J clonotypes were defined as sequences sharing an identical inferred V gene, J gene, and CDR3 amino acid sequence. Percentage overlap between repertoires was computed as shared unique clonotypes divided by the size of the smaller repertoire. Richness of each repertoire was evaluated using RTK rarefaction, the Chao1 estimator, and Recon v2.1 estimates of unobserved clonotypes. For all TCRbeta clonotypes obtained by the gDNA method from a handful of donors, generation probabilities were computed with OLGA. Here the immuneACCESS table is served through TCRdb, limited to in-frame sequences with V and J called. Missing clones are a known gap in these copies; in checked studies unresolved V genes cover under half, and the rest lacks a known reason. V and J calls and clone size are as listed in that table; D and trimming were resolved from the DNA. The sample has 2 million to 2.5 million clones on record, 85% to 95% of them singletons. The top ten constitute about 1.1% of the sample.

Sequenced sample: naive CD8+ T cells sorted from blood. The sample's cell subset or site, from its label and the paper: CD45RA+CCR7+. The TCR was taken from a man between 18 and 35 years old in good health.

CDR3 loop: CASSLAGGSEEDTQYF. DNA sequence: TGTGCCAGCAGCTTAGCGGGGGGGAGCGAAGAAGATACGCAGTATTTT. The V gene is TRBV7-2 and the J gene is TRBJ2-3, and 7 junction bases match TRBD2. The CDR3 holds 16 amino acids from the cysteine to the phenylalanine. Only the CDR3 part of the read is kept: 48 bases, read in frame from the first base. V has 0 bases trimmed and J has 5 bases trimmed; junction bases matching no gene number 8. The germline V gene yields SGHTA for CDR1 and FQGNSA for CDR2.